The clone carrying this T cell receptor beta chain was seen at least ten times. The antigen is unknown. Original processing notes: CDR3 differences across clinicopathological groups were used to build a distant-metastasis classifier for papillary thyroid cancer. Through MiXCR, TCRdb re-clonotyped the PCR reads. These V and J calls originate from TCRdb's pipeline instead of the authors' own analysis. Of some 38,000 clones detected, 19% appear once; the ten largest clones hold 15% to 20%. The data were obtained in a study of metastatic and nonmetastatic thyroid tumors. Study-wide background: Across peripheral blood and tumor or nodule tissue samples taken from malignant and benign thyroid patients, the repertoires were compared with one another. Overall study results and limits: As reported, TCR beta diversity in blood and tumor was significantly higher in malignant thyroid tumors than in benign nodules.

Thyroid surgery had not been preceded by any treatment in any patient. This TCR was recovered from a female donor with papillary thyroid cancer or a benign thyroid nodule (not recorded which). Some clones in this sample may be carry-over from other donors' samples. The specimen was blood.

CDR3 loop: CASSRWDTGELFF. CDR3 DNA sequence: TGTGCCAGCAGCAGATGGGACACCGGGGAGCTGTTTTTT. V is TRBV28 and J is TRBJ2-2; D ambiguous. Germline loops: CDR1 MDHEN, CDR2 SYDVKM. V lost 6 bases and J lost 3, with 8 bases in between. CDR3 size: 13 residues.